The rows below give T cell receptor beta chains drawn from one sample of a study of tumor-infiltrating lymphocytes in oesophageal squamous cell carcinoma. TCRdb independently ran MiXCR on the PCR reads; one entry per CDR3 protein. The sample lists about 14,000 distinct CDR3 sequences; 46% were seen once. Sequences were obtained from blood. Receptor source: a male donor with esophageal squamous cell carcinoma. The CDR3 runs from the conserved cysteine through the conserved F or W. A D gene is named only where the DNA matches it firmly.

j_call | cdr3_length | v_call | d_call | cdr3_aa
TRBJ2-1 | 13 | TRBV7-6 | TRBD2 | CASSASGNNEQFF
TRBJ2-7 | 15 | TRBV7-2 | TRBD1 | CASSRTGQERYEQYF
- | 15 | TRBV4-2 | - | CASSQRDGESYEQYF
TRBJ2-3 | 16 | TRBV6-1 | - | CASSDLGAGPTDTQYF
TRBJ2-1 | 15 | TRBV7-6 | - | CASSFDGGSYNEQFF
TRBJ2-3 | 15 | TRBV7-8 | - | CASSSGGTPRDTQYF
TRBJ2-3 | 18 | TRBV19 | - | CASSIAGLGLGGTDTQYF
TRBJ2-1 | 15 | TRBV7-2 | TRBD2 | CASSHLAGYSNEQFF
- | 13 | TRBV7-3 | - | CASSLGLNNEQYF
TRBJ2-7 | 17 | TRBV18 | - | CASSPTIPEKPGYEQYF
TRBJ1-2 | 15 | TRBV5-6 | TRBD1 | CASSLFRDSLYGYTF
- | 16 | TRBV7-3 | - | CASSPRLGSLYNEQFF
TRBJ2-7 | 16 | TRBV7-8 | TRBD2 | CASSSQSGMYSYEQYF
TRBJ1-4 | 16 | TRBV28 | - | CASSSRRIGASEKLFF
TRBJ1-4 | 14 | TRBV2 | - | CASSWTATNEKLFF